The clone carrying this T cell receptor beta chain was counted a single time. Its antigen is unknown. CDR1 and CDR2 (germline): SGHRS, YFSETQ. The CDR3 totals 17 residues. The trim removed 4 bases at V and 2 bases at J, leaving 14 bases unmatched. The data derive from a study of cytomegalovirus exposure and HLA in healthy donors. Study as a whole: The same platform used for the roughly 610 first-cohort repertoires was also used for the 100 to 150 validation repertoires, as a later analysis reported.

Findings and limits, study-wide: As confirmed in vitro, three CMV-associated chains were specific for CMV antigens.

The table came from immunoSEQ multiplex PCR; TCRdb's copy has only in-frame clones and leaves some out. The sample holds about 130,000 clones; 85% to 90% are singletons and the top ten take about 6.7%. The J gene is TRBJ2-7, the V gene TRBV5-1; 8 nucleotides align to TRBD2. Source material: PBMCs. The receptor was derived from a woman in her thirties in good health and CMV-seropositive. DNA for the CDR3: TGCGCCAGCAGCCCCAGGGGACCGGGGGGGGAAACCTACGAGCAGTACTTC. The encoded protein is CASSPRGPGGETYEQYF.